A selection of T cell receptor beta chains follows, all from one sample in a study of blood T cell repertoires in COVID-19. Measured with immunoSEQ multiplex PCR; TCRdb has only the in-frame clones, and not every one. The sample carries about 320,000 clones, 90% recorded once. The material sequenced was PBMCs or T cells enriched from blood (not recorded which). The receptor set was obtained from a woman aged 25 to 39 who had been exposed to COVID-19. Both conserved end residues are part of each CDR3. The order of the fields is V gene, D gene, clone size, J gene, CDR3 DNA, CDR3 protein. D genes are given only for firm matches. Clone size, where shown, is once, few, many, or a class for clones that have expanded.

V gene: TRBV5-6
D gene: NA
clone size: NA
J gene: TRBJ1-2
CDR3 DNA: TGTGCCAGCAGCTTGTTCGGCAGGGTTGGCTACACCTTC
CDR3 protein: CASSLFGRVGYTF

V gene: TRBV7-2
D gene: NA
clone size: NA
J gene: TRBJ1-1
CDR3 DNA: TGTGCCAGCAGCCCAGTGAACATGAACACTGAAGCTTTCTTT
CDR3 protein: CASSPVNMNTEAFF

V gene: TRBV7-9
D gene: TRBD1
clone size: few
J gene: TRBJ1-4
CDR3 DNA: TGTGCCAGCAGACAAACAGGGGAGAATGAAAAACTGTTTTTT
CDR3 protein: CASRQTGENEKLFF

V gene: TRBV5-8
D gene: NA
clone size: NA
J gene: TRBJ2-1
CDR3 DNA: TGTGCCAGCAGCTTGCGTCCGGGATACAATGAGCAGTTCTTC
CDR3 protein: CASSLRPGYNEQFF

V gene: TRBV2
D gene: TRBD2
clone size: NA
J gene: TRBJ2-2
CDR3 DNA: TGTGCCAGCAGTGAACTAGCGGCGAACACCGGGGAGCTGTTTTTT
CDR3 protein: CASSELAANTGELFF

V gene: TRBV7-2
D gene: TRBD2
clone size: NA
J gene: TRBJ2-2
CDR3 DNA: TGTGCCAGCAGCTTTGCGGGGGACCCGTCCACCGGGGAGCTGTTTTTT
CDR3 protein: CASSFAGDPSTGELFF

V gene: TRBV24-1
D gene: NA
clone size: once
J gene: TRBJ2-5
CDR3 DNA: TGTGCCACCAGTGATTTGGATGGGGGCACGGGGTACCAAGAGACCCAGTACTTC
CDR3 protein: CATSDLDGGTGYQETQYF

V gene: TRBV19
D gene: TRBD2
clone size: once
J gene: TRBJ2-1
CDR3 DNA: TGTGCCAGTACTAACTCTGGGGGGGGACTAGCGGCACAGTTCTTC
CDR3 protein: CASTNSGGGLAAQFF

V gene: TRBV7-9
D gene: NA
clone size: NA
J gene: TRBJ1-2
CDR3 DNA: TGTGCCAGCAGCTTAGCGGGTGACGGGGGTTTCGGCTACACCTTC
CDR3 protein: CASSLAGDGGFGYTF

V gene: TRBV19
D gene: NA
clone size: NA
J gene: TRBJ1-5
CDR3 DNA: TGTGCCAGTAGTATGGCGGGGGCGGCTTACAATCAGCCCCAGCATTTT
CDR3 protein: CASSMAGAAYNQPQHF

V gene: TRBV3-1/TRBV3-2
D gene: NA
clone size: NA
J gene: TRBJ1-5
CDR3 DNA: TGTGCCAGCAGCCAAGGTAACAGGGCCCTTAGGCCCCAGCATTTT
CDR3 protein: CASSQGNRALRPQHF

V gene: TRBV4-3
D gene: NA
clone size: NA
J gene: TRBJ1-4
CDR3 DNA: TGCGCCAGCAGCCAAAAGGCAGGGCGGGAAAAACTGTTTTTT
CDR3 protein: CASSQKAGREKLFF

V gene: TRBV7-2
D gene: NA
clone size: NA
J gene: TRBJ1-4
CDR3 DNA: TGTGCCAGCAGCTTAGCGCTCGGGGGTGAAAAACTGTTTTTT
CDR3 protein: CASSLALGGEKLFF

V gene: TRBV6-2/TRBV6-3
D gene: TRBD2
clone size: NA
J gene: TRBJ2-5
CDR3 DNA: TGTGCCAGCAGTCGCAGGGCTAGCGGGGAACCTCCCGGGGAGACCCAGTACTTC
CDR3 protein: CASSRRASGEPPGETQYF

V gene: TRBV5-1
D gene: TRBD1
clone size: NA
J gene: TRBJ1-2
CDR3 DNA: TGCGCCAGCACCGCCGGGACAGGGGAATATGGCTACACCTTC
CDR3 protein: CASTAGTGEYGYTF

V gene: TRBV12-5
D gene: TRBD2
clone size: NA
J gene: TRBJ2-2
CDR3 DNA: TGTGCTAGTGGTTCGGGACTAGCGGGGGGTACCGGGGAGCTGTTTTTT
CDR3 protein: CASGSGLAGGTGELFF

V gene: TRBV19
D gene: TRBD2
clone size: NA
J gene: TRBJ2-4
CDR3 DNA: TGTGCCAGTAGGGGGACTAGCGGGGCCAAAAACATTCAGTACTTC
CDR3 protein: CASRGTSGAKNIQYF

V gene: TRBV5-4
D gene: NA
clone size: few
J gene: TRBJ2-4
CDR3 DNA: TGTGCCAGCAGCTTGCCAGGCCAATCCAAAAACATTCAGTACTTC
CDR3 protein: CASSLPGQSKNIQYF

V gene: TRBV5-6
D gene: NA
clone size: NA
J gene: TRBJ1-6
CDR3 DNA: TGTGCCAGCAGCTTTGCAGGAGGTTCACCCCTCCACTTT
CDR3 protein: CASSFAGGSPLHF

V gene: TRBV5-6
D gene: NA
clone size: NA
J gene: TRBJ1-6
CDR3 DNA: TGTGCCAGCAGTCGTCGTCCTTTCTCCCCAGATTCACCCCTCCACTTT
CDR3 protein: CASSRRPFSPDSPLHF

V gene: TRBV15
D gene: TRBD2
clone size: once
J gene: TRBJ2-7
CDR3 DNA: TGTGCCACCAGCAGAGAGAGCGGGGGGGCGTACGAGCAGTACTTC
CDR3 protein: CATSRESGGAYEQYF

V gene: TRBV30
D gene: NA
clone size: NA
J gene: TRBJ1-1
CDR3 DNA: TGTGCCTGGAGAGACAGCAAGGTTGAAGCTTTCTTT
CDR3 protein: CAWRDSKVEAFF